This T cell receptor (beta chain) is drawn from a study of identical twins. The CDR3 contains 15 residues. Germline values: CDR1 DFQATT, CDR2 SNEGSKA (reference sequence). The ends lost 1 base at V and 4 bases at J; junction bases unmatched: 6. TCRdb re-derived calls from the 5' RACE reads in MiXCR, one entry per CDR3 protein. The table includes hundreds of thousands of distinct CDR3 sequences, 5.5% to 7% detected once. The study, taken as a whole, reports: The study reached conclusions through statistical analysis that was cross-sectional, not following the same donors. There is a chance that invariant MAIT and iNKT cells partially muddied zero-insertion analyses. Insertion counts were lower in abundant cord blood beta clonotypes, a trend that memory repertoires did not show.

This clonotype occurred many times. The antigen is not known. These data were also filed under a second study, of yellow fever vaccine responses in identical twins.

The TCR was taken from a woman between 18 and 29 years old in good health. The sequenced sample was memory (CD45RO+) T cells sorted from blood. V usage is TRBV20-1 and J usage is TRBJ2-3, with 9 bases identical to TRBD2. CDR3 in DNA: TGCAGTGCTAGAGTTGCGGGAGGGCCCCCAGATACGCAGTATTTT. Translated, it gives CSARVAGGPPDTQYF.